These 19 T cell receptor beta chains share one sample of origin, sequenced in a study of cytomegalovirus exposure and HLA in healthy donors. The PCR employed 60 Vbeta primers together with 13 Jbeta primers. Data came from immunoSEQ multiplex PCR; TCRdb stores just in-frame clones and leaves some out. This table holds 80,000 to 95,000 clones. The sample was PBMCs. Every receptor here comes from a man aged 45-65 years in good health and CMV-seropositive.

The rearrangement uses TRBV4-2 and TRBJ2-1; 7 nucleotides agree with TRBD2. Germline-derived CDR1 and CDR2 are LGHNA and YNFKEQ. Trimming at V came to 5 bases and at J to 5 bases, leaving 6 bases not matched to a gene. The CDR3 extends over 14 amino acids. The CDR3 sequence is CASSGLVEDNEQFF. Here the CDR3 DNA reads TGTGCCAGCAGCGGACTAGTTGAGGACAATGAGCAGTTCTTC.

The chain is built from TRBV7-6 and TRBJ1-1; D uncertain. This CDR3 is built from 14 residues. Trimming pared 6 bases from V and 0 bases from J, leaving 11 bases between. Germline CDR1 reads SGHVS; CDR2 reads FNYEAQ. The CDR3 DNA reads as TGTGCCAGCAGTTTCTACAGTATGAACACTGAAGCTTTCTTT. Translating gives CASSFYSMNTEAFF.

For this clone: The junction and the germline gene differ at one end; a read error may be behind it. The chain couples TRBV7-2 to TRBJ2-3; D may be TRBD2 (6 bases). CDR3 length equals 15 residues. Germline V gives CDR1 SGHTA, CDR2 FQGNSA. CDR3 nucleotide sequence: TGTGCCAGCAGCTTACTCACCTCTAGAGGGAGGAGATGGCATTTT. This codes for CASSLLTSRGRRWHF.

The CDR3 spells CARGLAEMVRAAYEQYV. In DNA form, the CDR3 reads TGTGCCAGGGGACTAGCGGAGATGGTTCGGGCCGCCTACGAGCAGTACGTC. The chain employs TRBV2 and TRBJ2-7, with 11 bases fitting TRBD2. The CDR3 totals 17 residues. Unmatched junction bases numbered 15, after V lost 9 bases and J lost 2 bases. Germline V gene sequence: CDR1 SNHLY, CDR2 FYNNEI.

J is TRBJ1-5 and V is TRBV28; D might be TRBD1 (5 bases). The CDR3 is 13 residues long. Germline assignment: CDR1 MDHEN and CDR2 SYDVKM. V gave up 4 bases and J gave up 8 bases, with 12 bases separating them. The CDR3: CASSWGNSEPQHF. DNA for the CDR3: TGTGCCAGCAGTTGGGGCAATTCGGAGCCCCAGCATTTT.

The chain joins TRBV6-6 to TRBJ2-7; no definite D call. Germline CDR1 and CDR2: MNHNY and SVGAGI (reference sequence). Trimming shortened V by 0 bases and J by 4 bases, and 13 bases separated the two germline ends. CDR3 length: 15 residues. The DNA of the CDR3 is TGTGCCAGCAGTTACTCGCCTAGAGTCGGGTACGAGCAGTACGTC. Its protein is CASSYSPRVGYEQYV.

The chain is built from TRBV4-2 and TRBJ2-3; D remains ambiguous. This CDR3 region has 13 residues. V was shortened by 1 base and J by 4 bases, with 6 bases between the two germline ends. In germline, CDR1 is LGHNA, CDR2 YNFKEQ. CDR3 region: CASSQVGPDTQYF. CDR3 sequence (DNA): TGTGCCAGCAGCCAAGTTGGCCCAGATACGCAGTATTTT.

About this clone itself: This sample also contains other DNA sequences that code for the same CDR3. V is TRBV18 and J is TRBJ2-5, with D possibly matching TRBD2 (5 bases). The CDR3 has 13 amino acids. Germline CDR1 reads KGHSH; CDR2 reads LQKENI. Between the trimmed V and J ends, which lost 3 bases and 2 bases, there was a span of 7 bases. CDR3 sequence reads: CASSPPGQETQYF. CDR3 coding DNA: TGTGCCAGCTCACCCCCGGGACAAGAGACCCAGTACTTC.

This sequence joins TRBV18 and TRBJ2-7; 7 bases map to TRBD2. CDR1 KGHSH and CDR2 LQKENI come from the germline V gene. V trimming: 3 bases; J trimming: 3 bases; junction bases outside the gene matches: 11. This CDR3 comprises 16 residues. Here the CDR3 DNA reads TGTGCCAGCTCACCCCCTAGCGGACGGGACTTCTACGAGCAGTACTTC. Translated, it gives CASSPPSGRDFYEQYF.

The chain joins TRBV13 to TRBJ1-4; D is undetermined. CDR1 PRHDT and CDR2 FYEKMQ come from the germline V gene (reference sequence). V dropped 4 bases and J dropped 8 bases, with 17 bases sitting between them. This CDR3 is built from 15 residues. CDR3 nucleotide sequence: TGTGCCAGCAGCTATCGAGGGCGTGGAGGAGAAAAACTGTTTTTT. Encoded protein: CASSYRGRGGEKLFF. Variable domain in full (rest from reference TRBV13 and TRBJ1-4): AAGVIQSPRHLIKEKRETATLKCYPIPRHDTVYWYQQGPGQDPQFLISFYEKMQSDKGSIPDRFSAQQFSDYHSELNMSSLELGDSALYFCASSYRGRGGEKLFFGSGTQLSVL.

This chain joins TRBV5-1 and TRBJ2-1; 9 bases line up with TRBD2. This CDR3 is 15 amino acids long. V was pared by 7 bases and J by 7 bases, with 12 bases of the junction left unmatched. CDR1 and CDR2 from the germline V gene are SGHRS and YFSETQ. CDR3 nucleotides: TGCGCCAGCGGCACCGGGACTAGCACCTCTAATGAGCAGTTCTTC. Its translation is CASGTGTSTSNEQFF.

The chain uses TRBV29-1 and TRBJ2-7, with 8 bases aligning to TRBD1. J gave up 6 bases and V 0 bases, and 7 bases lay outside the gene matches. The CDR3 runs to 14 residues. CDR1 and CDR2 from the germline V gene are SQVTM and ANQGSEA. DNA of the CDR3: TGCAGCGTTGAAGATACAGGGGGAGTTACCGAGCAGTACTTC. Translation: CSVEDTGGVTEQYF.

V is TRBV7-8 and J is TRBJ1-5; maybe TRBD1 (6 bases). V lost 4 bases and J lost 4, with 14 bases in between. CDR3 length equals 15 residues. Germline lookup yields CDR1 SGHVS and CDR2 FQNEAQ. CDR3 loop: CASSYGTSRNQPQHF. The CDR3 DNA reads TGTGCCAGCAGCTACGGGACATCCAGGAATCAGCCCCAGCATTTT.

J is TRBJ2-3 and V is TRBV6-1, with D uncertain. The CDR3 length is 13 residues. V was pared by 4 bases and J by 2 bases, with 7 bases between. The V gene's germline CDR1 is MNHNS and CDR2 SASEGT. Here the CDR3 reads CASSGQDTDTQYF. DNA for the CDR3: TGTGCCAGCAGTGGGCAGGACACAGATACGCAGTATTTT.

The chain carries TRBV19 and TRBJ1-1, with 7 bases matching TRBD1. Unmatched junction bases numbered 5, after V lost 5 bases and J lost 5 bases. This CDR3 comprises 13 residues. Germline V gene data show CDR1 as LNHDA and CDR2 as SQIVND (reference sequence). CDR3 in DNA: TGTGCCAGTAGTGTGGACAGGTCGACTGAAGCTTTCTTT. This sequence encodes CASSVDRSTEAFF.

The chain combines TRBV6-6 with TRBJ2-1; 8 bases are shared with TRBD2. Germline V CDR1 and CDR2: MNHNY, SVGAGI (reference sequence). The V gene end was trimmed by 6 bases and the J gene end by 8 bases; junction bases not matched to a gene: 12. The CDR3 extends over 15 amino acids. The CDR3 sequence is CASSRGGAGEDEQFF. The CDR3 region has the DNA TGTGCCAGCAGCCGGGGAGGAGCGGGAGAGGATGAGCAGTTCTTC.

The V and J genes are TRBV6-5 and TRBJ2-1; the D gene is possibly TRBD2 (6 bases). The V gene's germline CDR1 is MNHEY and CDR2 SVGAGI. Trimming took 6 bases from V and 4 from J, leaving 13 bases between them. CDR3 length: 14 residues. Here the CDR3 reads CASSRTTSYNEQFF. The CDR3 DNA follows: TGTGCCAGCAGCCGGACTACGTCGTACAATGAGCAGTTCTTC.

This sequence joins TRBV9 and TRBJ2-3; 11 nucleotides line up with TRBD2. CDR3 size: 16 residues. The germline V gene has CDR1 SGDLS and CDR2 YYNGEE. V lost 3 bases and J lost 4; bases outside the gene matches: 7. CDR3 sequence: CASSAGTSGSADTQYF. Written as DNA, the CDR3 is TGTGCCAGCAGCGCGGGGACTAGCGGTTCCGCAGATACGCAGTATTTT.

The chain recombines TRBV27 with TRBJ1-3; a possible D gene is TRBD1 (6 bases). Germline-derived CDR1 and CDR2 are MNHEY and SMNVEV (reference sequence). The length of the CDR3 is 15 residues. Between the trimmed V and J ends, which lost 5 bases and 4 bases, there was a span of 15 bases. CDR3 sequence: CASSVEGGGGNTIYF. In DNA form, the CDR3 reads TGTGCCAGCAGTGTCGAGGGGGGAGGGGGAAACACCATATATTTT.